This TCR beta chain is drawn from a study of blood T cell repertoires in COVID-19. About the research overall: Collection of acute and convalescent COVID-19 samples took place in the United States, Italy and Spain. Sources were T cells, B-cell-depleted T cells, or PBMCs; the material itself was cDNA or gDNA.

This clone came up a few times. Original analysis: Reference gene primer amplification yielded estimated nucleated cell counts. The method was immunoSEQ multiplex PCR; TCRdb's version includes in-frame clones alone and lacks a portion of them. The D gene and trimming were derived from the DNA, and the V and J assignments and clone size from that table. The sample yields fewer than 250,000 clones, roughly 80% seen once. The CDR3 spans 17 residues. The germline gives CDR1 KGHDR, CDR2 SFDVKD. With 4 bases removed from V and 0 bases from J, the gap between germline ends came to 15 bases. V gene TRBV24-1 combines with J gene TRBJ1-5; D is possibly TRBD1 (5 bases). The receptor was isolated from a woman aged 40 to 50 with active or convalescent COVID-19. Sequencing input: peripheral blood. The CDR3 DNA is TGTGCCACCAGTGAACGGGGGGGGGAGTATAGCAATCAGCCCCAGCATTTT. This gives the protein CATSERGGEYSNQPQHF.